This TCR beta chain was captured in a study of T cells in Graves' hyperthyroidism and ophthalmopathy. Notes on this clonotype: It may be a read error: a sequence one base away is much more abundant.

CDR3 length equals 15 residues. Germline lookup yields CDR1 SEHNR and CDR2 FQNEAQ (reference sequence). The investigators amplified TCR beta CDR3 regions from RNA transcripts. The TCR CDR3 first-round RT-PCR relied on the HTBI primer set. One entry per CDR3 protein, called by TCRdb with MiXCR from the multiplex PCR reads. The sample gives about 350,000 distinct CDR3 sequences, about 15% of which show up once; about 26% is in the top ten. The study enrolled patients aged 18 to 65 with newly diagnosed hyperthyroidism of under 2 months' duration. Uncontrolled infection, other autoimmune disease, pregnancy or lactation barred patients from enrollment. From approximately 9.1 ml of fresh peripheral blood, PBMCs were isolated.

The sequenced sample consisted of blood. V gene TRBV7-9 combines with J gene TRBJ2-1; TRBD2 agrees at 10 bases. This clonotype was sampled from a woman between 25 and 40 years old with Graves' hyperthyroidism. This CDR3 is CASTFGSGRNNGQFF. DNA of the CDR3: TGTGCCAGCACCTTTGGTAGCGGGAGGAACAATGGGCAGTTCTTC.